This T cell receptor beta chain came from a study of post-analysis software for immune sequencing data. Study-wide background: Recorded subtypes: relapsing-remitting, secondary progressive, progressive-relapsing; some patients unannotated.

Whole-study results and caveats: Relative to controls, patients with multiple sclerosis showed significantly lower normalized Chao1 diversity. Five TRBV segments, TRBV5-6, TRBV5-1 and TRBV20-1 among them, were found more frequent in patients than controls. Strong co-clustering by F measure was evident for samples that had been prepared in the same batch.

This clonotype was counted only a few times. The antigen is undetermined. The TCR beta cDNA libraries contained unique molecular identifiers. Hundreds of thousands of cDNA molecules came from around 1 to 10 million T cells. TCRdb reprocessed the PCR reads via MiXCR and lists one record per CDR3 protein. In the table there are around 200,000 distinct CDR3 sequences, about 30% of which are singletons. Trimming pared 3 bases from V and 2 bases from J, leaving 8 bases between. The CDR3 loop spans 13 amino acids. The chain carries TRBV12-3 or TRBV12-4 and TRBJ2-7; D unresolved. The source material was blood. The sequence derives from a girl aged 2-17 years with multiple sclerosis. CDR3 DNA: TGTGCCAGCAGTTTGGGGATTCCCTACGAGCAGTACTTC. Translation: CASSLGIPYEQYF.